This entry lists 4 T cell receptor beta chains sequenced from one sample in a study of shared clonotypes between healthy human individuals. Generated by immunoSEQ multiplex PCR, the TCRdb table keeps only in-frame clones and is missing some. Among about 330,000 clones listed, around nine tenths were seen once. Sequencing was done on a sample of memory CD8+ T cells sorted from blood. The subset was: CD45RO+ cells pooled with CCR7-negative TemRA cells. The origin of the receptors is a man in his late teens or twenties in good health.

The V call is TRBV11-2, the J call TRBJ2-5; 7 nucleotides match TRBD1. This CDR3 spans 15 amino acids. After removal of 2 bases from V and 3 bases from J, the junction contained 6 bases not matched to a gene. The germline V gene has CDR1 SGHAT and CDR2 FQNNGV. DNA for the CDR3: TGTGCCAGCAGCTTATTCAGTACAGGGGAAGAGACCCAGTACTTC. Translating it yields CASSLFSTGEETQYF.

V gene TRBV4-3 combines with J gene TRBJ2-3; D not resolved. The CDR3 has 14 amino acids. V was cut by 1 base and J by 4 bases, with 9 bases left in between. CDR1 LGHNA and CDR2 YSLEER come from the germline V gene. CDR3 nucleotides: TGCGCCAGCAGCCAAGGTTTAGTCGCAGATACGCAGTATTTT. Encoded protein: CASSQGLVADTQYF.

In regard to this clone: Additional DNA sequences in this sample encode the identical CDR3. This sequence joins TRBV9 and TRBJ1-1; perhaps TRBD1 as D (6 bases). There are 13 residues in the CDR3. Trimming took off 0 bases at V and 5 bases at J, with 8 bases between the two ends. The germline gives CDR1 SGDLS, CDR2 YYNGEE. The CDR3 loop is CASSVEGGTEAFF. The CDR3 DNA is TGTGCCAGCAGCGTAGAAGGGGGGACTGAAGCTTTCTTT.

This clone appeared a few times. The chain is built from TRBV10-1 and TRBJ1-1; TRBD1 might be the D (5 bases). This CDR3 region has 14 residues. The V gene's germline CDR1 is WNHNN and CDR2 SYGVQD (reference sequence). The ends were cut back, 5 bases at V and 1 base at J, with 11 bases in the middle. CDR3 in amino acids: CASSRDFSNTEAFF. The CDR3, as DNA: TGCGCCAGCAGTCGGGACTTTTCGAACACTGAAGCTTTCTTT.